The 4 T cell receptor beta chains in this list originate from one sample, sequenced in a study of blood T cell repertoires in COVID-19. TCRdb's copy holds only in-frame clones and misses some; the assay was immunoSEQ multiplex PCR. The repertoire holds a few hundred thousand clones, with 70% to 90% as singletons. Sequenced: PBMCs or T cells enriched from blood (not recorded which). These receptors came from a woman aged 40 to 50 with acute COVID-19.

The genes are TRBV19 and TRBJ2-7; 8 bases agree with TRBD1. Germline values: CDR1 LNHDA, CDR2 SQIVND (reference sequence). This CDR3 comprises 14 residues. J gave up 7 bases and V 10 bases, and 15 bases lay outside the gene matches. The CDR3 region is CATSGQAWNGEQYF. CDR3 DNA: TGTGCCACCTCGGGACAGGCCTGGAACGGGGAGCAGTACTTC.

This sequence joins TRBV28 and TRBJ2-7; D possibly corresponds to TRBD1 (6 bases). Between the trimmed V and J ends, which lost 5 bases and 6 bases, there was a span of 17 bases. The CDR3 has 14 amino acids. In germline, CDR1 is MDHEN, CDR2 SYDVKM. CDR3 in amino acids: CASSLNRAGREQYF. The CDR3, as DNA: TGTGCCAGCAGTCTAAACAGGGCCGGGCGCGAGCAGTACTTC.

This chain links TRBV9 with TRBJ2-3; TRBD2 matches at 8 bases. V shed 3 bases, J shed 5 bases, and the junction held 11 bases outside the gene matches. The germline V gene encodes CDR1 SGDLS and CDR2 YYNGEE. The CDR3 sequence is 16 residues long. The CDR3 reads CASSAPGGGGRDTQYF. CDR3 nucleotide sequence: TGTGCCAGCAGCGCCCCGGGAGGCGGGGGGAGAGATACGCAGTATTTT. Using reference TRBV9 and TRBJ2-3 for the parts outside the CDR3, the full variable domain is DSGVTQTPKHLITATGQRVTLRCSPRSGDLSVYWYQQSLDQGLQFLIQYYNGEERAKGNILERFSAQQFPDLHSELNLSSLELGDSALYFCASSAPGGGGRDTQYFGPGTRLTVL.

The rearrangement joins TRBV14 to TRBJ1-2; 7 nucleotides match TRBD1. The CDR3 contains 15 residues. V was pared by 6 bases and J by 4 bases, with 11 bases of the junction left unmatched. CDR1 and CDR2 from the germline V gene are SGHDN and FVKESK. For the CDR3, the DNA is TGTGCCAGCAGACCAACCGGACAGGAGCCCTATGGCTACACCTTC. Encoded protein: CASRPTGQEPYGYTF.